The rows below give T cell receptor beta chains drawn from one sample of a study of cytomegalovirus exposure and HLA in healthy donors. Repertoires were generated with immunoSEQ multiplex PCR, while TCRdb's copy carries only in-frame clones and drops some. The sample includes about 140,000 clones, around 78% of them seen just once. Sequencing was performed on PBMCs. The source of these receptors is a male donor in good health and CMV-seronegative. Both conserved end residues are part of each CDR3. The order of the fields is V gene, J gene, clone size, D gene, CDR3 protein, CDR3 DNA. A D gene is named only where the DNA matches it firmly. The size field is filled for only some rows; it gives once, few, many or a size class.

TRBV7-6	TRBJ2-7	-	TRBD2	CASSKTSGRTPSYEQYF	TGTGCCAGCAGCAAGACTAGCGGGAGAACCCCCTCCTACGAGCAGTACTTC
TRBV12-5	TRBJ2-7	-	-	CASGHLYEQYF	TGTGCTAGTGGTCACCTATACGAGCAGTACTTC
TRBV30	TRBJ1-2	-	-	CAWSVRQGPEYGYTF	TGTGCCTGGAGTGTAAGGCAGGGCCCAGAGTATGGCTACACCTTC
TRBV5-1	TRBJ2-5	-	TRBD2	CASSLGGGQETQYF	TGCGCCAGCAGCTTGGGGGGGGGACAAGAGACCCAGTACTTC
TRBV7-9	TRBJ2-7	-	TRBD1	CASSPRDRPAEQYF	TGTGCCAGCAGCCCCCGGGACAGGCCCGCCGAGCAGTACTTC
TRBV6-1	TRBJ2-7	-	-	CASSARDIPYEQYF	TGTGCCAGCAGTGCCCGGGACATTCCCTACGAGCAGTACTTC
TRBV10-3	TRBJ1-3	once	-	CAIRHTGNTIYF	TGTGCCATCAGGCACACTGGAAACACCATATATTTT
TRBV9	TRBJ2-3	-	TRBD2	CASGGGTDTQYF	TGTGCCAGCGGGGGGGGCACAGATACGCAGTATTTT
TRBV7-9	TRBJ2-2	-	TRBD2	CASSFETAREGESTGELFF	TGTGCCAGCAGCTTTGAGACCGCTCGGGAGGGAGAAAGCACCGGGGAGCTGTTTTTT
TRBV29-1	TRBJ2-2	-	-	CSVDPGQNTGELFF	TGCAGCGTTGATCCCGGTCAGAACACCGGGGAGCTGTTTTTT
TRBV27	TRBJ1-2	-	-	CASSLSGRLRGYTF	TGTGCCAGCAGTTTATCCGGCAGGCTCCGTGGCTACACCTTC
TRBV11-2	TRBJ2-7	once	TRBD2	CASSLGGGASYEQYF	TGTGCCAGCAGCTTAGGCGGGGGGGCGTCCTACGAGCAGTACTTC
TRBV11-3	TRBJ2-2	-	-	CASSLTPGLSNTGELFF	TGTGCCAGCAGCTTAACCCCGGGACTCTCGAACACCGGGGAGCTGTTTTTT
TRBV7-6	TRBJ2-1	-	-	CASSRDFSYNEQFF	TGTGCCAGCAGCCGGGACTTCTCCTACAATGAGCAGTTCTTC
TRBV4-3	TRBJ1-5	few	-	CASSQQASTGVSQPQHF	TGCGCCAGCAGCCAACAAGCCTCAACTGGAGTCAGTCAGCCCCAGCATTTT
TRBV2	TRBJ2-5	-	TRBD2	CASSKERGTQGAQYF	TGTGCCAGCAGCAAAGAGCGGGGTACCCAAGGGGCCCAGTACTTC
TRBV30	TRBJ1-3	-	-	CAWSVPRGIGNTIYF	TGTGCCTGGAGTGTACCACGGGGGATAGGAAACACCATATATTTT
TRBV15	TRBJ2-2	-	-	CATSRAEEADTGELFF	TGTGCCACCAGCAGAGCCGAGGAAGCCGACACCGGGGAGCTGTTTTTT
TRBV7-3	TRBJ2-1	-	-	CASSLTQGRDEQFF	TGTGCCAGCAGCTTAACACAGGGTAGAGATGAGCAGTTCTTC
TRBV9	TRBJ2-7	-	TRBD1	CASSLGTGTYEQYF	TGTGCCAGCAGCCTGGGGACAGGAACCTACGAGCAGTACTTC
TRBV30	TRBJ1-5	-	TRBD1	CAWSPGQGNQPQHF	TGTGCCTGGAGTCCAGGACAGGGCAATCAGCCCCAGCATTTT
TRBV5-4	TRBJ2-1	-	TRBD1	CASSVDRVDEQFF	TGTGCCAGCAGCGTGGACAGGGTGGATGAGCAGTTCTTC
TRBV27	TRBJ2-2	-	TRBD1	CASSRPGTGSRAGELFF	TGTGCCAGCAGTCGTCCCGGGACAGGGTCTAGAGCCGGGGAGCTGTTTTTT
TRBV7-9	TRBJ2-1	few	TRBD1	CASSPGAGGKNEQFF	TGTGCCAGCAGCCCGGGGGCAGGGGGCAAAAATGAGCAGTTCTTC
TRBV6-6	TRBJ2-3	few	TRBD2	CASSYRAGEIDTQYF	TGTGCCAGCAGTTACAGAGCGGGAGAGATAGATACGCAGTATTTT
TRBV7-2	TRBJ2-7	-	-	CASSSATGIEQYF	TGTGCCAGCAGCTCAGCCACAGGGATAGAGCAGTACTTC
TRBV7-9	TRBJ2-3	-	-	CASSSSGSADTQYF	TGTGCCAGCAGCTCCTCAGGGTCGGCAGATACGCAGTATTTT
TRBV4-3	TRBJ1-1	-	-	CASSQDQGWSTEAFF	TGCGCCAGCAGCCAAGATCAGGGCTGGAGCACTGAAGCTTTCTTT
TRBV5-1	TRBJ2-6	-	-	CASSLADVAGANVLTF	TGCGCCAGCAGCTTGGCCGACGTAGCGGGGGCCAACGTCCTGACTTTC
TRBV27	TRBJ2-3	once	TRBD1	CASSFSGTGTDTQYF	TGTGCCAGCAGTTTTTCCGGGACAGGCACAGATACGCAGTATTTT
TRBV27	TRBJ1-6	-	-	CASSPEVLPNSPLHF	TGTGCCAGCAGTCCCGAGGTCCTGCCGAATTCACCCCTCCACTTT
TRBV30	TRBJ2-7	-	TRBD1	CAWSVGQYGTYEQYF	TGTGCCTGGAGTGTGGGACAGTATGGAACCTACGAGCAGTACTTC
TRBV29-1	TRBJ2-5	-	-	CSVQRQKETQYF	TGCAGCGTTCAGAGACAGAAAGAGACCCAGTACTTC
TRBV7-3	TRBJ2-5	-	TRBD1	CASSLNRGLETQYF	TGTGCCAGCAGCTTGAACAGGGGGCTTGAGACCCAGTACTTC
TRBV5-8	TRBJ1-3	-	-	CASSLGTGQFSGNTIYF	TGTGCCAGCAGCTTGGGCACAGGGCAATTCTCTGGAAACACCATATATTTT
TRBV5-1	TRBJ1-3	-	TRBD1	CASSAGQGAGGNTIYF	TGCGCCAGCAGCGCGGGACAGGGGGCCGGTGGAAACACCATATATTTT
TRBV7-8	TRBJ2-7	-	TRBD1	CASSFGQGFTSYEQYF	TGTGCCAGCAGCTTCGGACAGGGTTTCACCTCCTACGAGCAGTACTTC
TRBV6-1	TRBJ2-7	few	TRBD2	CASDGGYYEQYF	TGTGCCAGCGACGGGGGGTACTACGAGCAGTACTTC
TRBV27	TRBJ2-5	-	-	CASSSIEAGAGETQYF	TGTGCCAGCAGTTCGATAGAGGCGGGGGCCGGGGAGACCCAGTACTTC
TRBV5-4	TRBJ1-3	-	TRBD1	CASSPQRDRGLWGNTIYF	TGTGCCAGCAGCCCCCAGAGAGACAGGGGGCTATGGGGAAACACCATATATTTT
TRBV7-6	TRBJ2-7	-	TRBD2	CASSPTSGSSYEQYF	TGTGCCAGCAGCCCAACTAGCGGGAGCTCCTACGAGCAGTACTTC
TRBV14	TRBJ1-2	few	-	CASSQVTGLESNYGYTF	TGTGCCAGCAGCCAAGTAACAGGGTTGGAGTCGAACTATGGCTACACCTTC
TRBV6-1	TRBJ1-2	-	TRBD1	CASSDPGQTYGYTF	TGTGCCAGCAGTGACCCGGGACAGACCTATGGCTACACCTTC
TRBV4-1	TRBJ2-3	-	-	CASSQSLGGTDTQYF	TGCGCCAGCAGCCAAAGCCTCGGAGGCACAGATACGCAGTATTTT